This section outlines one T cell receptor (beta chain) sequence together with its context. Its target is not known. TCR beta VDJ and CDR3 were profiled, and genomic DNA was the template. TCRdb itself ran the reads through MiXCR, one entry per CDR3 protein. In the table there are just over 400,000 distinct CDR3 sequences, roughly 64% of which are singletons. This sample stems from a study of CD8+CD57+ T cells in acquired aplastic anemia. Study in general: Yields of DNA that came from sorted CD4+ and CD8+ cells averaged around 3 ug. CD4+ cell libraries from healthy donors averaged approximately 9.8 million reads.

Trimming stripped 4 bases from V and 11 bases from J, with 18 bases between. The germline V gene encodes CDR1 DFQATT and CDR2 SNEGSKA (reference sequence). The CDR3 totals 13 residues. Study conclusions and caveats: Patients and healthy controls showed no significant CD8+ Simpson's diversity difference. Overlapping CD8+ CDR3 repertoires of patients and controls contained approximately 28 shared sequences.

Sequenced sample: sorted CD4+, CD8+, or CD8+CD57+ T cells (not recorded which) from PBMCs. The chain joins TRBV20-1 to TRBJ1-5; D is ambiguous. The receptor was derived from a human donor in good health, serving as a control. This CDR3 reads CSAKGQSAETQHF. In DNA form, the CDR3 reads TGCAGTGCTAAAGGCCAAAGCGCAGAGACCCAGCATTTT.